This TCR beta chain was captured by sequencing in a study of beta chain features in type 1 diabetes. Study outcomes and limitations: The influence of HLA type on TCRB rearrangement stayed undetermined.

TCRB transcripts that were expressed got sequenced, as all of the isolated RNA had been reverse transcribed. The assay was immunoSEQ multiplex PCR, and TCRdb's table has in-frame clones only and misses some. The repertoire holds 300,000 to 400,000 clones, with 6.5% to 10% as singletons. The V end lost 10 bases, the J end lost 5 bases, and 17 bases lay between the germline ends. This CDR3 comprises 13 residues. From germline, CDR1 is MNHNS and CDR2 SASEGT. In regard to this clone: Its antigen is not known.

The TCR was taken from a woman under 30 in good health. Sample: central memory CD4+ T cells from blood. The J gene is TRBJ2-5, the V gene TRBV6-1; D possibly corresponds to TRBD1 (5 bases). As DNA, the CDR3 is TGTGCCACCTCCCCAGGGTCCTGGGAGACCCAGTACTTC. Its translation is CATSPGSWETQYF.